Below are 26 T cell receptor beta chains sequenced from a single sample in a study of blood T cell repertoires in COVID-19. Libraries were prepared by immunoSEQ multiplex PCR; TCRdb keeps only in-frame clonotypes and omits some of them. The sample records 200,000 to 300,000 clones, about 87% being singletons. Material: PBMCs or T cells enriched from blood (not recorded which). The receptor source for this set is a middle-aged woman with acute COVID-19.

V and J are TRBV6-5 and TRBJ2-1, with no clear D. V shed 6 bases and J shed 4 bases, with 10 bases lying between them. CDR3 length: 13 residues. From germline, CDR1 is MNHEY and CDR2 SVGAGI. In DNA, the CDR3 is TGTGCCAGCAGGGGCGCGATGTACAATGAGCAGTTCTTC. This encodes CASRGAMYNEQFF.

V usage is TRBV7-9 and J usage is TRBJ2-4; 11 nucleotides align to TRBD2. The CDR3 runs 16 residues. Trimming cost V 0 bases and J 8 bases; bases outside gene matches: 6. Germline V CDR1 and CDR2: SEHNR, FQNEAQ (reference sequence). The CDR3 region is CASSLAASGRRYIQYF. The CDR3 DNA reads TGTGCCAGCAGCTTAGCGGCTAGCGGGAGGAGATACATTCAGTACTTC.

The chain combines TRBV3-1 (or the pseudogene TRBV3-2) with TRBJ2-7; D unclear. V was cut by 1 base and J by 6 bases, with 7 bases left in between. The CDR3 length is 12 residues. CDR1 LGHDT and CDR2 YNNKEL come from the germline V gene (reference sequence). The CDR3 region is CASSQGGGEQYV. The DNA for the CDR3 is TGTGCCAGCAGCCAAGGAGGCGGCGAGCAGTACGTC.

The chain couples TRBV9 to TRBJ1-1; tentatively, D is TRBD1 (5 bases). CDR1 is SGDLS, CDR2 YYNGEE, per germline. The CDR3 spans 15 residues. The V end was cut by 2 bases, the J end by 1 base, with 12 bases between. CDR3 sequence reads: CASSVSIGENTEAFF. The CDR3, as DNA: TGTGCCAGCAGCGTTTCAATAGGGGAGAACACTGAAGCTTTCTTT.

V gene TRBV27 combines with J gene TRBJ1-5, with TRBD1 as a possible D gene (6 bases). Germline loops: CDR1 MNHEY, CDR2 SMNVEV (reference sequence). The V end lost 5 bases, the J end lost 7 bases, and 12 bases lay between the germline ends. The CDR3 loop spans 13 amino acids. The DNA of the CDR3 is TGTGCCAGCAGTCATACAGGGTTACAGCCCCAGCATTTT. This translates into CASSHTGLQPQHF.

The gene calls are TRBV9 and TRBJ1-2; D gene ambiguous. The CDR3 loop spans 16 amino acids. V lost 1 base, J lost 2 bases, and 15 bases lay in between. Germline CDR1 is SGDLS and CDR2 is YYNGEE. CDR3: CASSVIPEGDNYGYTF. In nucleotides, the CDR3 is TGTGCCAGCAGCGTAATCCCGGAGGGCGACAACTATGGCTACACCTTC.

This chain uses TRBV18 with TRBJ1-1; 8 nucleotides agree with TRBD1. This CDR3 contains 14 residues. The V segment lost 4 bases and the J segment 3 bases; nucleotides outside the gene matches: 4. Germline V gene sequence: CDR1 KGHSH, CDR2 LQKENI. CDR3 region: CASSRLDRDTEAFF. The CDR3 nucleotides read TGTGCCAGCTCACGGCTGGACAGGGACACTGAAGCTTTCTTT.

In regard to this clone: The sample has other DNA sequences that encode this CDR3 too. The V gene is TRBV19, the J gene TRBJ1-2; 8 positions match TRBD1. The CDR3 length is 13 residues. V dropped 5 bases and J dropped 4; count of bases not matched to a gene: 3. Germline CDR1 LNHDA, CDR2 SQIVND (reference sequence). Written as DNA, the CDR3 is TGTGCCAGTAGTCAGGGGGCGGGCTATGGCTACACCTTC. It specifies CASSQGAGYGYTF.

The V and J genes are TRBV6-2 or TRBV6-3 and TRBJ1-6; TRBD1 agrees at 8 bases. The length of the CDR3 is 13 residues. Germline assignment: CDR1 MNHEY and CDR2 SVGEGT. V lost 6 bases to trimming and J lost 9 bases; unmatched junction nucleotides: 4. CDR3 residues: CASSGQGTSPLHF. CDR3 sequence (DNA): TGTGCCAGCAGCGGACAGGGCACTTCACCCCTCCACTTT.

CDR3 loop: CASRDRGLFRIGNTEAFF. The CDR3 nucleotides are TGTGCCAGCCGGGACAGGGGGCTCTTTAGGATAGGGAACACTGAAGCTTTCTTT. The V and J genes are TRBV19 and TRBJ1-1; 12 bases are a match to TRBD1. Germline lookup yields CDR1 LNHDA and CDR2 SQIVND (reference sequence). V shed 9 bases, J shed 1 base, and the junction held 15 bases outside the gene matches. There are 18 residues in the CDR3. Combining the CDR3 with reference TRBV19 and TRBJ1-1 gives the whole variable domain DGGITQSPKYLFRKEGQNVTLSCEQNLNHDAMYWYRQDPGQGLRLIYYSQIVNDFQKGDIAEGYSVSREKKESFPLTVTSAQKNPTAFYLCASRDRGLFRIGNTEAFFGQGTRLTVV.

A few counts support this clone. The chain has TRBV24-1 and TRBJ1-2; perhaps TRBD1 as D (5 bases). V lost 1 base to trimming and J lost 8 bases, with 7 bases between them. The CDR3 extends over 12 amino acids. Germline V gene data show CDR1 as KGHDR and CDR2 as SFDVKD. The CDR3 loop is CATSDLNRGYTF. For the CDR3, the DNA is TGTGCCACCAGTGATTTAAACAGGGGCTACACCTTC.

This chain joins TRBV2 and TRBJ2-7, with TRBD2 matching 10 bases. This CDR3 contains 15 residues. V dropped 0 bases and J dropped 3; count of bases not matched to a gene: 2. Germline CDR1 is SNHLY and CDR2 is FYNNEI. CDR3 sequence: CASSEAWTSGYEQYV. In DNA form, the CDR3 reads TGTGCCAGCAGTGAAGCCTGGACTAGCGGCTACGAGCAGTACGTC.

The DNA for the CDR3 is TGCGCCAGCAGAACAGGGGAAGCGGAGCAGTACTTC. It encodes CASRTGEAEQYF. The gene calls are TRBV5-1 and TRBJ2-7, with 7 bases fitting TRBD1. The CDR3 runs 12 residues. In germline, CDR1 is SGHRS, CDR2 YFSETQ. After removal of 5 bases from V and 7 bases from J, the junction contained 6 bases not matched to a gene.

The V gene is TRBV28, the J gene TRBJ2-7, with 7 bases aligning to TRBD2. Germline-derived CDR1 and CDR2 are MDHEN and SYDVKM. J was trimmed by 2 bases and V by 2 bases; bases with no gene match: 18. CDR3 length: 19 amino acids. The CDR3 coding sequence is TGTGCCAGCAGTTTAGGATTTCGGGTAAGACAGCGGGAAACCTACGAGCAGTACTTC. It is translated as CASSLGFRVRQRETYEQYF. The full variable domain, its missing parts supplied by reference TRBV28 and TRBJ2-7, is DVKVTQSSRYLVKRTGEKVFLECVQDMDHENMFWYRQDPGLGLRLIYFSYDVKMKEKGDIPEGYSVSREKKERFSLILESASTNQTSMYLCASSLGFRVRQRETYEQYFGPGTRLTVT.

The V and J genes are TRBV7-8 and TRBJ2-1; TRBD2 might be the D (5 bases). Germline V gene data show CDR1 as SGHVS and CDR2 as FQNEAQ. The germline V and J ends were trimmed by 1 base and 6 bases, with 13 bases remaining between them. The CDR3 contains 15 residues. The CDR3 coding sequence is TGTGCCAGCAGCTTAGGCAGCGGAGCGACCAATGAGCAGTTCTTC. Its protein product is CASSLGSGATNEQFF. The full variable domain, in which reference TRBV7-8 and TRBJ2-1 provide the parts outside the CDR3, is GAGVSQSPRYKVAKRGQDVALRCDPISGHVSLFWYQQALGQGPEFLTYFQNEAQLDKSGLPSDRFFAERPEGSVSTLKIQRTQQEDSAVYLCASSLGSGATNEQFFGPGTRLTVL.

The chain uses TRBV6-6 and TRBJ1-2; D may be TRBD1 (6 bases). Germline values: CDR1 MNHNY, CDR2 SVGAGI (reference sequence). V lost 1 base, J lost 5 bases, and 17 bases lay in between. The CDR3 totals 16 residues. The CDR3: CASSYYAKSGDYGYTF. In DNA, the CDR3 is TGTGCCAGCAGTTACTATGCGAAATCAGGGGATTATGGCTACACCTTC.

This chain links TRBV5-6 with TRBJ1-3; D is ambiguous. The CDR3 loop spans 14 amino acids. The germline V gene has CDR1 SGHDT and CDR2 YYEEEE. Trimming took off 6 bases at V and 4 bases at J, with 14 bases between the two ends. CDR3 protein: CASIGSSSGNTIYF. In DNA form, the CDR3 reads TGTGCCAGCATCGGTAGTTCGTCCGGAAACACCATATATTTT.

The gene calls are TRBV27 and TRBJ2-1; tentatively, D is TRBD2 (6 bases). CDR3 length: 15 residues. Trimming shortened V by 8 bases and J by 7 bases, and 21 bases separated the two germline ends. From germline, CDR1 is MNHEY and CDR2 SMNVEV (reference sequence). DNA of the CDR3: TGTGCCAGCCACCCCGGACGGGAGAATGGGAATGAGCAGTTCTTC. Translating gives CASHPGRENGNEQFF.

The chain links TRBV21-1 to TRBJ1-2; the table's D call TRBD1 went unverified against the DNA. TRBV21-1 is annotated as a pseudogene. The CDR3 has 14 residues. The CDR3 sequence: CASGTGLPNYGYTF. As DNA, the CDR3 is TGTGCCAGCGGGACAGGCCTACCTAACTATGGCTACACCTTC.

Only a few counts were recorded for this clone. The gene calls are TRBV28 and TRBJ1-4; 8 nucleotides line up with TRBD1. The CDR3 runs 15 residues. Looked up from germline, CDR1 is MDHEN and CDR2 is SYDVKM. V was pared by 6 bases and J by 5 bases, with 8 bases of the junction left unmatched. The DNA for the CDR3 is TGTGCCAGCAGCTCCTCGACAGGGGCCAATGAAAAACTGTTTTTT. It yields the protein CASSSSTGANEKLFF.

In the case of this clone: Germline and junction disagree at one end, which may indicate a read error. The CDR3 here is CSVEAVSSYNEQFF. The CDR3 DNA reads TGCAGCGTGGAAGCGGTTAGCTCCTACAATGAGCAGTTCTTC. This chain connects TRBV29-1 to TRBJ2-1; possible D gene TRBD2, 5 bases. Germline-derived CDR1 and CDR2 are SQVTM and ANQGSEA. The CDR3 covers 14 residues.

This clone appeared a single time. The chain recombines TRBV7-9 with TRBJ2-7; 10 nucleotides match TRBD2. Germline lookup yields CDR1 SEHNR and CDR2 FQNEAQ (reference sequence). The CDR3 extends over 15 amino acids. J was trimmed by 4 bases and V by 1 base; bases with no gene match: 4. CDR3 nucleotides: TGTGCCAGCAGCTTAGTCCTAGCGGGAGCATACGAGCAGTACTTC. Its translation is CASSLVLAGAYEQYF.

This chain connects TRBV10-3 to TRBJ2-7, with D possibly TRBD1 on 6 matching bases. With 6 bases removed from V and 2 bases from J, the gap between germline ends came to 14 bases. Looked up from germline, CDR1 is ENHRY and CDR2 is SYGVKD. This CDR3 is built from 14 residues. DNA for the CDR3: TGTGCCATCAGACAGGGAAAACTTCCCTACGAGCAGTACTTC. Its protein product is CAIRQGKLPYEQYF.

The rearrangement links TRBV5-1 to TRBJ2-7, with 9 bases matching TRBD2. Unmatched junction bases numbered 6, after V lost 1 base and J lost 4 bases. Germline-derived CDR1 and CDR2 are SGHRS and YFSETQ. The CDR3 has 15 amino acids. CDR3 region: CASSLLSSGAYEQYF. As DNA, the CDR3 is TGCGCCAGCAGCTTGTTGTCTAGCGGGGCTTACGAGCAGTACTTC. Full variable domain (outside the CDR3, taken from reference TRBV5-1 and TRBJ2-7): KAGVTQTPRYLIKTRGQQVTLSCSPISGHRSVSWYQQTPGQGLQFLFEYFSETQRNKGNFPGRFSGRQFSNSRSEMNVSTLELGDSALYLCASSLLSSGAYEQYFGPGTRLTVT.

The J gene is TRBJ2-3, the V gene TRBV7-8, with D tentatively TRBD2 (6 bases). The germline V and J ends were trimmed by 5 bases and 5 bases, with 17 bases remaining between them. CDR1 is SGHVS and CDR2 is FQNEAQ in the germline V gene. This CDR3 has 15 residues. The CDR3 DNA follows: TGTGCCAGCAGCACCCCTTCGGGGGAAGGAGATACGCAGTATTTT. Translating gives CASSTPSGEGDTQYF.

The V and J genes are TRBV19 and TRBJ2-5; maybe TRBD2 (5 bases). CDR3 size: 15 residues. The V and J ends lost 9 bases and 1 base respectively, with 18 bases between them. From germline, CDR1 is LNHDA and CDR2 SQIVND (reference sequence). The CDR3 is CASGNGLPSQETQYF. For the CDR3, the DNA is TGTGCCAGCGGGAACGGGCTCCCATCCCAAGAGACCCAGTACTTC. Supplemented by reference TRBV19 and TRBJ2-5, the full variable domain reads DGGITQSPKYLFRKEGQNVTLSCEQNLNHDAMYWYRQDPGQGLRLIYYSQIVNDFQKGDIAEGYSVSREKKESFPLTVTSAQKNPTAFYLCASGNGLPSQETQYFGPGTRLLVL.